One sample yielded the 3 T cell receptor beta chains listed below, sequenced in a study of T cells in localized non-small cell lung cancer. The repertoire was sequenced with immunoSEQ multiplex PCR; TCRdb's copy has only in-frame clones and lacks some. The profile covers around 7,200 clones, with approximately 93% appearing a single time and under 3.5% taken by the ten largest. Specimen: peripheral blood, collected before any cancer treatment. These receptors all come from a woman aged 40 to 75 with stage I lung adenocarcinoma.

About this clone: Sequence at one end of the junction differs from germline and may be a read error. The DNA for the CDR3 is TGTGCCACCAAAAGCAGGGGCAGTGGAGATGCGCAGTATTTT. This codes for CATKSRGSGDAQYF. The chain recombines TRBV6-5 with TRBJ2-3, with D possibly being TRBD1 (6 bases). Germline CDR1 and CDR2: MNHEY and SVGAGI. This CDR3 contains 14 residues.

The gene calls are TRBV30 and TRBJ1-4, with a tentative D call TRBD1 (5 bases). Trimming pared 0 bases from V and 7 bases from J, leaving 12 bases between. Germline V gene sequence: CDR1 GTSNPN, CDR2 SVGIG (reference sequence). The CDR3 length is 14 residues. CDR3 sequence (DNA): TGTGCCTGGAGTGTATCGGGGGTCGGTGAAAAACTGTTTTTT. Its protein product is CAWSVSGVGEKLFF.

In its sample, this clone was seen once. CDR3 in amino acids: CASSFSGTDNEKLFF. CDR3 nucleotides: TGTGCCAGCAGCTTCTCCGGGACGGACAATGAAAAACTGTTTTTT. The chain employs TRBV7-9 and TRBJ1-4; a possible D gene is TRBD1 (5 bases). Trimming shortened V by 3 bases and J by 5 bases, and 13 bases separated the two germline ends. Germline CDR1 reads SEHNR; CDR2 reads FQNEAQ (reference sequence). This CDR3 spans 15 amino acids.